This T cell receptor beta chain was identified during a study of shared clonotypes between healthy human individuals. Study in general: Per-donor plates numbered three CD4 naive, three CD4 memory, two CD8 naive and one CD8 memory.

Deep-level settings were used for running the assay. Replicate PCRs for sorted subsets used 200 ng DNA; this equaled 30,000 to 35,000 T cell genomes. Sequenced by immunoSEQ multiplex PCR; TCRdb stores in-frame clones only, minus some. The data show 2 million to 2.5 million clones, nearly 97% seen once. Comment on this clone: The antigen is undetermined.

Study outcomes and limitations: What naive subsets generally showed was a larger estimated richness than memory subsets showed.

The CDR3 has 14 amino acids. Germline lookup yields CDR1 SGHRS and CDR2 YFSETQ. The ends were cut back, 4 bases at V and 3 bases at J, with 14 bases in the middle. Sequencing input: naive CD4+ T cells sorted from blood. Regarding subset: CD45RA+ positively selected. This receptor was taken from a man aged 18 to 30 in good health. The V and J genes are TRBV5-1 and TRBJ2-7; D might be TRBD2 (5 bases). The CDR3 reads CASSPLGLNYEQYF. The CDR3 DNA reads TGCGCCAGCAGCCCCCTAGGACTCAACTACGAGCAGTACTTC.